This is a list of T cell receptor beta chains from one sample in a study of identical twins. TCRdb passed the 5' RACE reads through MiXCR, listing each CDR3 protein once. The sample consists of 690,000 or so distinct CDR3 sequences, roughly 6% of them appearing once. Source material: naive T cells sorted from blood. The receptors here all came from a man aged 18-30 years in good health. Each CDR3 is given with its conserved first and last residue. A D gene is named only where the DNA matches it firmly. Clone size is given for some rows only: seen once, a few or many times, or a class if the clone is expanded.

d_gene: TRBD2
abundance: many
j_gene: TRBJ2-3
v_gene: TRBV5-1
len: 16
CDR3aa: CASSPGGSSYSDTQYF
CDR3nt: TGCGCCAGCAGCCCGGGAGGCTCATCGTACTCAGATACGCAGTATTTT

d_gene: .
abundance: .
j_gene: TRBJ1-3
v_gene: TRBV5-1
len: 14
CDR3aa: CASSLRLPGNTIYF
CDR3nt: TGCGCCAGCAGCTTGCGACTCCCTGGAAACACCATATATTTT

d_gene: TRBD1
abundance: many
j_gene: TRBJ1-1
v_gene: TRBV4-3
len: 13
CDR3aa: CASSQVTGGEAFF
CDR3nt: TGCGCCAGCAGCCAGGTTACAGGGGGTGAAGCTTTCTTT

d_gene: TRBD2
abundance: many
j_gene: TRBJ2-3
v_gene: TRBV29-1
len: 15
CDR3aa: CSVEGISGKLGTQYF
CDR3nt: TGCAGCGTTGAAGGCATTAGCGGGAAATTGGGTACGCAGTATTTT

d_gene: .
abundance: many
j_gene: TRBJ2-1
v_gene: TRBV5-5
len: 15
CDR3aa: CASSSPRDHNNEQFF
CDR3nt: TGTGCCAGCAGCTCTCCCCGGGACCATAACAATGAGCAGTTCTTC

d_gene: .
abundance: many
j_gene: TRBJ2-1
v_gene: TRBV20-1
len: 10
CDR3aa: CSASGPQQFF
CDR3nt: TGCAGTGCATCGGGACCTCAGCAGTTCTTC

d_gene: TRBD1
abundance: .
j_gene: TRBJ2-5
v_gene: TRBV12-3/TRBV12-4
len: 15
CDR3aa: CASRPPGQGFETQYF
CDR3nt: TGTGCCAGCAGACCCCCGGGACAGGGTTTTGAGACCCAGTACTTC

d_gene: TRBD2
abundance: many
j_gene: TRBJ2-1
v_gene: TRBV20-1
len: 15
CDR3aa: CSASSGSGSYNEQFF
CDR3nt: TGCAGTGCTAGCTCGGGTAGCGGGAGTTACAATGAGCAGTTCTTC

d_gene: TRBD2
abundance: many
j_gene: TRBJ2-5
v_gene: TRBV10-3
len: 14
CDR3aa: CAIRRGLAYETQYF
CDR3nt: TGTGCCATCAGGAGGGGACTAGCGTACGAGACCCAGTACTTC

d_gene: .
abundance: few
j_gene: TRBJ2-6
v_gene: TRBV30
len: 16
CDR3aa: CAWSAGQLSGANVLTF
CDR3nt: TGTGCCTGGAGCGCGGGACAGCTTAGTGGGGCCAACGTCCTGACTTTC

d_gene: .
abundance: few
j_gene: TRBJ2-5
v_gene: TRBV7-9
len: 15
CDR3aa: CASSLLGAIQETQYF
CDR3nt: TGTGCCAGCAGCTTATTGGGGGCTATCCAAGAGACCCAGTACTTC

d_gene: TRBD1
abundance: few
j_gene: TRBJ1-1
v_gene: TRBV29-1
len: 14
CDR3aa: CSVRDRGKNTEAFF
CDR3nt: TGCAGCGTTCGGGACAGGGGGAAGAACACTGAAGCTTTCTTT

d_gene: TRBD2
abundance: many
j_gene: TRBJ2-5
v_gene: TRBV29-1
len: 14
CDR3aa: CSALRSSGQETQYF
CDR3nt: TGCAGCGCATTGAGGTCTAGCGGACAAGAGACCCAGTACTTC

d_gene: TRBD2
abundance: many
j_gene: TRBJ2-7
v_gene: TRBV4-3
len: 17
CDR3aa: CASSQDGREGPEQGQYF
CDR3nt: TGCGCCAGCAGCCAAGATGGCCGGGAGGGCCCTGAACAGGGGCAGTACTTC

d_gene: .
abundance: .
j_gene: TRBJ2-6
v_gene: TRBV12-3/TRBV12-4
len: 12
CDR3aa: CASITGANVLTF
CDR3nt: TGTGCCAGCATTACAGGGGCCAACGTCCTGACTTTC

d_gene: .
abundance: many
j_gene: TRBJ2-4
v_gene: TRBV9
len: 15
CDR3aa: CASSVGGVAKNIQYF
CDR3nt: TGTGCCAGCAGCGTAGGGGGGGTAGCCAAAAACATTCAGTACTTC

d_gene: TRBD2
abundance: many
j_gene: TRBJ2-2
v_gene: TRBV5-1
len: 17
CDR3aa: CASSLRSSGSIGGELFF
CDR3nt: TGCGCCAGCAGCTTGAGGTCTAGCGGGTCGATCGGCGGGGAGCTGTTTTTT

d_gene: TRBD1
abundance: .
j_gene: TRBJ2-6
v_gene: TRBV11-2
len: 20
CDR3aa: CASSLVLEDRVVSGANVLTF
CDR3nt: TGTGCCAGCAGCTTAGTGTTGGAGGACAGGGTGGTCTCTGGGGCCAACGTCCTGACTTTC

d_gene: .
abundance: .
j_gene: TRBJ2-6
v_gene: TRBV7-9
len: 17
CDR3aa: CASSHSQGISGANVLTF
CDR3nt: TGTGCCAGCAGCCATTCACAGGGCATCTCTGGGGCCAACGTCCTGACTTTC

d_gene: TRBD1
abundance: few
j_gene: TRBJ1-1
v_gene: TRBV12-3/TRBV12-4
len: 13
CDR3aa: CASNLGQGMKAFF
CDR3nt: TGTGCCAGCAACCTGGGACAGGGCATGAAAGCTTTCTTT

d_gene: TRBD2
abundance: .
j_gene: TRBJ2-2
v_gene: TRBV4-3
len: 17
CDR3aa: CASRRRSSGDTAGELFF
CDR3nt: TGCGCCAGCAGGCGTCGCTCTAGCGGGGATACAGCCGGGGAGCTGTTTTTT

d_gene: .
abundance: few
j_gene: TRBJ2-1
v_gene: TRBV20-1
len: 11
CDR3aa: CSARTNNEQFF
CDR3nt: TGCAGTGCTAGGACGAACAATGAGCAGTTCTTC

d_gene: .
abundance: .
j_gene: TRBJ2-1
v_gene: TRBV29-1
len: 11
CDR3aa: CSGDENEGQFF
CDR3nt: TGCAGCGGGGACGAAAATGAGGGGCAGTTCTTC

d_gene: TRBD1
abundance: .
j_gene: TRBJ1-5
v_gene: TRBV30
len: 14
CDR3aa: CAWRGTGRNQPQHF
CDR3nt: TGTGCCTGGAGGGGGACAGGGCGAAATCAGCCCCAGCATTTT

d_gene: TRBD2
abundance: .
j_gene: TRBJ2-5
v_gene: TRBV13
len: 16
CDR3aa: CASSRLASGSAETQYF
CDR3nt: TGTGCCAGCAGCCGCCTGGCTAGCGGGAGCGCAGAGACCCAGTACTTC

d_gene: TRBD2
abundance: .
j_gene: TRBJ2-5
v_gene: TRBV19
len: 14
CDR3aa: CASSEGLAGASQYF
CDR3nt: TGTGCCAGTAGTGAAGGACTAGCGGGAGCCAGCCAGTACTTC

d_gene: .
abundance: many
j_gene: TRBJ2-5
v_gene: TRBV29-1
len: 13
CDR3aa: CSVDQSGRETQYF
CDR3nt: TGCAGCGTTGATCAGTCAGGGAGAGAGACCCAGTACTTC

d_gene: .
abundance: few
j_gene: TRBJ2-7
v_gene: TRBV25-1
len: 14
CDR3aa: CASSERRSPYEQYF
CDR3nt: TGTGCCAGCAGTGAAAGGCGTAGCCCCTACGAGCAGTACTTC

d_gene: TRBD2
abundance: few
j_gene: TRBJ2-2
v_gene: TRBV11-1
len: 19
CDR3aa: CARGPDTRTSGINTGELFF
CDR3nt: TGTGCCAGGGGACCGGACACCCGGACTAGCGGGATCAACACCGGGGAGCTGTTTTTT

d_gene: .
abundance: few
j_gene: TRBJ2-3
v_gene: TRBV24-1
len: 14
CDR3aa: CATSDSRPTDTQYF
CDR3nt: TGTGCCACCAGTGATAGCAGACCCACAGATACGCAGTATTTT

d_gene: .
abundance: many
j_gene: TRBJ1-2
v_gene: TRBV24-1
len: 15
CDR3aa: CACWMDVLGDAGYTF
CDR3nt: TGTGCCTGCTGGATGGACGTTTTAGGAGATGCGGGCTACACCTTC

d_gene: TRBD2
abundance: few
j_gene: TRBJ2-1
v_gene: TRBV5-1
len: 16
CDR3aa: CASSFPGLAGVSEQFF
CDR3nt: TGCGCCAGCAGCTTCCCCGGGCTAGCGGGAGTTAGTGAGCAGTTCTTC

d_gene: TRBD2
abundance: .
j_gene: TRBJ2-2
v_gene: TRBV9
len: 13
CDR3aa: CASSTRGAGELFF
CDR3nt: TGTGCCAGCAGCACTCGGGGGGCCGGGGAGCTGTTTTTT

d_gene: TRBD2
abundance: many
j_gene: TRBJ2-1
v_gene: TRBV28
len: 19
CDR3aa: CASSHRGLGLAGGYNEQFF
CDR3nt: TGTGCCAGCAGTCACAGGGGATTGGGACTAGCGGGAGGTTACAATGAGCAGTTCTTC

d_gene: TRBD2
abundance: many
j_gene: TRBJ2-3
v_gene: TRBV20-1
len: 14
CDR3aa: CSASSGGRTDTQYF
CDR3nt: TGCAGTGCTAGTTCCGGGGGGAGGACAGATACGCAGTATTTT

d_gene: TRBD2
abundance: .
j_gene: TRBJ2-7
v_gene: TRBV6-2/TRBV6-3
len: 15
CDR3aa: CASSYYLAGSYEQYF
CDR3nt: TGTGCCAGCAGTTATTACCTAGCGGGGTCTTACGAGCAGTACTTC

d_gene: TRBD2
abundance: few
j_gene: TRBJ2-1
v_gene: TRBV24-1
len: 16
CDR3aa: CATSVLTSGRSHEQFF
CDR3nt: TGTGCCACCAGTGTATTGACTAGCGGGAGGTCACATGAGCAGTTCTTC

d_gene: .
abundance: many
j_gene: TRBJ1-2
v_gene: TRBV4-1
len: 14
CDR3aa: CASSQVDRNYGYTF
CDR3nt: TGCGCCAGCAGTCAGGTGGACAGAAACTATGGCTACACCTTC

d_gene: TRBD2
abundance: .
j_gene: TRBJ2-3
v_gene: TRBV7-9
len: 16
CDR3aa: CASSLGGLAWTDTQYF
CDR3nt: TGTGCCAGCAGCTTAGGGGGACTAGCATGGACAGATACGCAGTATTTT

d_gene: .
abundance: many
j_gene: TRBJ2-2
v_gene: TRBV5-5
len: 13
CDR3aa: CASSNANTGELFF
CDR3nt: TGTGCCAGCAGTAACGCGAACACCGGGGAGCTGTTTTTT

d_gene: TRBD2
abundance: .
j_gene: TRBJ2-7
v_gene: TRBV4-1
len: 15
CDR3aa: CASSFGLVTGNEQYF
CDR3nt: TGCGCCAGCAGCTTCGGACTAGTCACGGGTAACGAGCAGTACTTC

d_gene: .
abundance: .
j_gene: TRBJ2-7
v_gene: TRBV7-9
len: 12
CDR3aa: CASRLAAGEQYF
CDR3nt: TGTGCCAGCAGGTTAGCGGCGGGCGAGCAGTACTTC

d_gene: .
abundance: .
j_gene: TRBJ1-1
v_gene: TRBV10-3
len: 13
CDR3aa: CAITAGLDREAFF
CDR3nt: TGTGCCATCACGGCTGGCCTGGACAGAGAAGCTTTCTTT

d_gene: TRBD1
abundance: many
j_gene: TRBJ2-1
v_gene: TRBV5-6
len: 15
CDR3aa: CASSLGQGAYNEQFF
CDR3nt: TGTGCCAGCAGCTTGGGACAGGGGGCCTACAATGAGCAGTTCTTC

d_gene: TRBD1
abundance: many
j_gene: TRBJ2-7
v_gene: TRBV6-2/TRBV6-3
len: 12
CDR3aa: CASSPGGNWQYF
CDR3nt: TGTGCCAGCAGCCCAGGGGGCAACTGGCAGTACTTC

d_gene: .
abundance: many
j_gene: TRBJ1-1
v_gene: TRBV7-9
len: 14
CDR3aa: CASSTSGGDTEAFF
CDR3nt: TGTGCCAGCAGCACCTCAGGCGGGGACACTGAAGCTTTCTTT

d_gene: TRBD2
abundance: few
j_gene: TRBJ2-2
v_gene: TRBV28
len: 15
CDR3aa: CASSLSGGGAGELFF
CDR3nt: TGTGCCAGCAGTTTAAGCGGCGGGGGGGCCGGGGAGCTGTTTTTT

d_gene: .
abundance: .
j_gene: TRBJ2-5
v_gene: TRBV12-3/TRBV12-4
len: 16
CDR3aa: CASRPGVVWFSETQYF
CDR3nt: TGTGCCAGCAGGCCAGGAGTAGTTTGGTTTTCGGAGACCCAGTACTTC

d_gene: .
abundance: many
j_gene: TRBJ1-2
v_gene: TRBV12-3/TRBV12-4
len: 15
CDR3aa: CASSFSGRGVGGYTF
CDR3nt: TGTGCCAGCAGTTTCTCAGGGCGCGGTGTGGGTGGCTACACCTTC

d_gene: .
abundance: many
j_gene: TRBJ1-4
v_gene: TRBV5-1
len: 15
CDR3aa: CASSLGRREGEKLFF
CDR3nt: TGCGCCAGCAGCTTGGGTCGCAGGGAGGGTGAAAAACTGTTTTTT

d_gene: .
abundance: many
j_gene: TRBJ2-1
v_gene: TRBV3-1
len: 15
CDR3aa: CASSQGPYPNNEQFF
CDR3nt: TGTGCCAGCAGCCAAGGTCCCTACCCAAACAATGAGCAGTTCTTC

d_gene: .
abundance: .
j_gene: TRBJ2-4
v_gene: TRBV5-1
len: 18
CDR3aa: CASSLLSVGVGAKNIQYF
CDR3nt: TGCGCCAGCAGCTTGCTTTCGGTAGGGGTGGGAGCCAAAAACATTCAGTACTTC

d_gene: .
abundance: many
j_gene: TRBJ2-5
v_gene: TRBV24-1
len: 13
CDR3aa: CATSEAAQETQYF
CDR3nt: TGTGCCACCAGTGAAGCAGCCCAAGAGACCCAGTACTTC

d_gene: TRBD2
abundance: many
j_gene: TRBJ2-1
v_gene: TRBV10-3
len: 17
CDR3aa: CAISEEGGRAQRNEQFF
CDR3nt: TGTGCCATCAGTGAGGAAGGCGGGAGGGCCCAAAGGAATGAGCAGTTCTTC

d_gene: TRBD2
abundance: many
j_gene: TRBJ2-3
v_gene: TRBV9
len: 16
CDR3aa: CASSPRGSGSTDTQYF
CDR3nt: TGTGCCAGCAGCCCCCGGGGTAGCGGGAGCACAGATACGCAGTATTTT

d_gene: .
abundance: many
j_gene: TRBJ2-3
v_gene: TRBV7-2
len: 16
CDR3aa: CASSLGAGASTDTQYF
CDR3nt: TGTGCCAGCAGCTTAGGTGCAGGGGCTAGCACAGATACGCAGTATTTT

d_gene: TRBD1
abundance: .
j_gene: TRBJ1-2
v_gene: TRBV12-3/TRBV12-4
len: 16
CDR3aa: CASSHTSSGTGYGYTF
CDR3nt: TGTGCCAGCAGCCACACATCCTCCGGGACAGGCTATGGCTACACCTTC